These 24 T cell receptor beta chains came from one sample sequenced in a study of T cells in Graves' hyperthyroidism and ophthalmopathy. Amplified TCR beta CDR3 regions derived from RNA transcripts. With the HTBI primer set, the TCR CDR3 went through a first round of RT-PCR. TCRdb fed the multiplex PCR reads into MiXCR, producing one record per CDR3 protein. The table has about 840,000 distinct CDR3 sequences, 38% seen once. Material: blood. The receptors were gathered from a man between 18 and 35 years old with Graves' hyperthyroidism.

A single count supports this clonotype. The CDR3 DNA sequence: TGCAGCGTTGAAGGGGGCCAGTATGGCTACACCTTC. This translates into CSVEGGQYGYTF. The chain couples TRBV29-1 to TRBJ1-2, with D perhaps TRBD1 (5 bases). The V gene lost 1 base and the J gene lost 5 bases, with 8 bases spanning the gap. CDR3 length: 12 amino acids. Germline-derived CDR1 and CDR2 are SQVTM and ANQGSEA.

This clonotype was seen many times. The chain employs TRBV25-1 and TRBJ1-1; the D gene is possibly TRBD1 (6 bases). V gave up 0 bases and J gave up 3 bases, with 17 bases separating them. The germline V gene encodes CDR1 MGHDK and CDR2 SYGVNS. This CDR3 has 17 amino acids. The CDR3 DNA sequence: TGTGCCAGCAGTGAATATTTCGGGGGCGGGGAGGACACTGAAGCTTTCTTT. This codes for CASSEYFGGGEDTEAFF.

Worth noting for this clonotype: A read error may explain this, as a much larger clone is one base away. This likely comes from a read error, as the CDR3 has no conserved phenylalanine or tryptophan at its end. CDR3 coding DNA: TGTGCCAGCAGCCCAGATGAGGCCCTGAACACTGAAGCTTTCCTT. It encodes CASSPDEALNTEAFL. The chain is built from TRBV11-2 and TRBJ1-1; D gene unclear. This CDR3 spans 15 amino acids. V shed 5 bases and J shed 0 bases, with 13 bases lying between them. CDR1 and CDR2 (germline): SGHAT, FQNNGV.

This clonotype was observed a handful of times. This chain links TRBV5-6 with TRBJ2-6; D gene uncertain. The germline gives CDR1 SGHDT, CDR2 YYEEEE. The CDR3 consists of 16 residues. V lost 3 bases, J lost 0 bases, and 10 bases lay in between. CDR3 coding DNA: TGTGCCAGCAGCTCTAACCTATTCTCTGGGGCCAACGTCCTGACTTTC. Its protein is CASSSNLFSGANVLTF.

The count of this clonotype is one. This may arise from a read error, as a much more abundant clone is one base away. The rearrangement links TRBV20-1 to TRBJ1-4, with D hard to call. CDR3 length equals 11 residues. The V gene's germline CDR1 is DFQATT and CDR2 SNEGSKA (reference sequence). Trimming removed 6 bases from V and 7 bases from J, with 9 bases in between. CDR3 nucleotides: TGCAGTGCCGGGGTGGGTGAAAAACTGTTTTTT. Amino acids: CSAGVGEKLFF.

This clonotype was detected a few times. The chain links TRBV4-3 to TRBJ2-5; D remains unclear. CDR1 LGHNA and CDR2 YSLEER come from the germline V gene. With 0 bases removed from V and 2 bases from J, the gap between germline ends came to 7 bases. This CDR3 has 14 amino acids. For the CDR3, the DNA is TGCGCCAGCAGCCAAGACGATGGTCAAGAGACCCAGTACTTC. This sequence encodes CASSQDDGQETQYF.

Regarding this clonotype: At one of its ends the junction is not consistent with the germline gene, which may arise from a read error. This CDR3 reads CSVPGGDTRELFF. The CDR3, as DNA: TGCAGCGTGCCTGGGGGTGACACCAGGGAGCTGTTTTTT. This rearrangement joins TRBV29-1 to TRBJ2-2; tentatively, D is TRBD1 or TRBD2 (5 bases each). The V gene's germline CDR1 is SQVTM and CDR2 ANQGSEA. CDR3 length: 13 amino acids.

The chain employs TRBV9 and TRBJ1-1; D might be TRBD1 (6 bases). The CDR3 is 17 residues long. Trimming removed 4 bases from V and 4 bases from J, with 23 bases in between. Germline values: CDR1 SGDLS, CDR2 YYNGEE. CDR3 in amino acids: CASSQSQEGVDRTEAFF. DNA for the CDR3: TGTGCCAGCAGCCAATCCCAAGAGGGGGTGGATCGCACTGAAGCTTTCTTT.

This chain connects TRBV7-9 to TRBJ2-5; TRBD2 agrees at 11 bases. V lost 5 bases, J lost 5 bases, and 7 bases stayed unmatched. Germline loops: CDR1 SEHNR, CDR2 FQNEAQ (reference sequence). CDR3 length: 15 amino acids. The chain's CDR3 is CASSPRLAGRETQYF. The CDR3 coding sequence is TGTGCCAGCAGCCCGAGACTAGCGGGGCGGGAGACCCAGTACTTC.

This clonotype has ten or more counts. The V and J genes are TRBV2 and TRBJ1-2; D gene uncertain. Germline loops: CDR1 SNHLY, CDR2 FYNNEI. The CDR3 covers 14 residues. The V end lost 7 bases, the J end lost 0 bases, and 12 bases lay between the germline ends. Here the CDR3 DNA reads TGTGCCAGCACCCAGACTTTCACTAACTATGGCTACACCTTC. Its translation: CASTQTFTNYGYTF.

This clonotype was seen ten or more times. The CDR3 DNA is TGCAGTGCTAGCCCCACAGGCGGTGACGAGCAGTACTTC. Its protein is CSASPTGGDEQYF. The V and J genes are TRBV20-1 and TRBJ2-7, with D perhaps TRBD1 (5 bases). The germline gives CDR1 DFQATT, CDR2 SNEGSKA (reference sequence). CDR3 length equals 13 residues. Trimming pared 3 bases from V and 5 bases from J, leaving 14 bases between.

This clonotype was recorded at least ten times. This chain uses TRBV2 with TRBJ2-5; TRBD2 aligns across 7 bases. The junction had 8 bases not matched to a gene; V was cut back by 5 bases and J by 2 bases. Germline V gives CDR1 SNHLY, CDR2 FYNNEI. This CDR3 region has 15 residues. The CDR3 sequence: CASSSSGGLQETQYF. CDR3 nucleotides: TGTGCCAGCAGTAGCTCGGGGGGACTTCAAGAGACCCAGTACTTC. The variable domain in full, with the rest retrieved from reference TRBV2 and TRBJ2-5, is EPEVTQTPSHQVTQMGQEVILRCVPISNHLYFYWYRQILGQKVEFLVSFYNNEISEKSEIFDDQFSVERPDGSNFTLKIRSTKLEDSAMYFCASSSSGGLQETQYFGPGTRLLVL.

The J gene is TRBJ1-1, the V gene TRBV25-1; 9 nucleotides match TRBD1. Germline CDR1 is MGHDK and CDR2 is SYGVNS. The CDR3 is 14 amino acids. Unmatched junction bases numbered 10, after V lost 11 bases and J lost 3 bases. CDR3 DNA sequence: TGTGCCTGGGGCCCGGGACAGGGAGACACTGAAGCTTTCTTT. The encoded protein is CAWGPGQGDTEAFF.

This chain uses TRBV7-3 with TRBJ1-5; 8 nucleotides align to TRBD1. CDR1 is SGHTA, CDR2 FQGTGA, per germline. CDR3 length equals 13 residues. Losses at the gene ends were 3 bases for V and 10 bases for J; bases not matched to a gene: 5. CDR3 residues: CASSLGRGRPQHF. The CDR3 nucleotides are TGTGCCAGCAGCTTGGGCAGGGGGCGACCCCAGCATTTT. Supplemented by reference TRBV7-3 and TRBJ1-5, the full variable domain reads GAGVSQTPSNKVTEKGKYVELRCDPISGHTALYWYRQSLGQGPEFLIYFQGTGAADDSGLPNDRFFAVRPEGSVSTLKIQRTERGDSAVYLCASSLGRGRPQHFGDGTRLSIL.

This clonotype showed up just a few times. Sequence at one end of the junction differs from germline and may be a read error. The chain links TRBV5-1 to TRBJ1-5; tentative D call: TRBD1 (5 bases). This CDR3 contains 15 residues. Germline CDR1 SGHRS, CDR2 YFSETQ. CDR3 region: CASSQDGAVNQPQHF. The DNA of the CDR3 is TGTGCCAGCAGCCAAGATGGGGCAGTAAATCAGCCCCAGCATTTT. Filled out from reference TRBV5-1 and TRBJ1-5, the complete variable domain reads KAGVTQTPRYLIKTRGQQVTLSCSPISGHRSVSWYQQTPGQGLQFLFEYFSETQRNKGNFPGRFSGRQFSNSRSEMNVSTLELGDSALYLCASSQDGAVNQPQHFGDGTRLSIL.

This clonotype was seen ten or more times. This chain uses TRBV29-1 with TRBJ1-1, with 7 bases matching TRBD1. Germline assignment: CDR1 SQVTM and CDR2 ANQGSEA. With 2 bases clipped from V and 3 bases from J, the junction kept 6 bases outside the gene matches. This CDR3 is 14 amino acids long. DNA for the CDR3: TGCAGCGTTGAAATTCAAGGGGGCTACACTGAAGCTTTCTTT. Residues: CSVEIQGGYTEAFF.

The rearrangement joins TRBV7-9 to TRBJ1-1; D is unresolved. The CDR3 is 14 amino acids. Trimming cost V 6 bases and J 0 bases, with 11 bases left between them. Per germline, CDR1 SEHNR and CDR2 FQNEAQ (reference sequence). The CDR3 DNA sequence: TGTGCCAGCAGTTTGTCGGCCCTGAACACTGAAGCTTTCTTT. Its translation is CASSLSALNTEAFF.

The chain links TRBV6-5 to TRBJ1-4; 7 nucleotides agree with TRBD1. V shed 5 bases, J shed 5 bases, and the junction held 8 bases outside the gene matches. The CDR3 loop spans 15 amino acids. CDR1 and CDR2 from the germline V gene are MNHEY and SVGAGI. The CDR3: CASSPREGANEKLFF. In DNA, the CDR3 is TGTGCCAGCAGTCCGCGGGAGGGGGCGAATGAAAAACTGTTTTTT.

As for this clonotype: Just one base apart from a much larger clone, this may be a read error. V and J are TRBV20-1 and TRBJ1-5; D ambiguous. The CDR3 consists of 14 residues. The V and J ends lost 3 bases and 1 base respectively, with 10 bases between them. Germline V gene lookup returns CDR1 DFQATT and CDR2 SNEGSKA (reference sequence). For the CDR3, the DNA is TGCAGTGCTAGTGCTAGGGAAAGCAATCAGCCCCAGCATTTT. This codes for CSASARESNQPQHF.

This clonotype showed up many times. This rearrangement joins TRBV7-8 to TRBJ1-5, with D possibly TRBD1 on 5 matching bases. Germline V lookup: CDR1 SGHVS, CDR2 FQNEAQ. Trimming removed 1 base at V and 1 base at J, with 8 bases between. The CDR3 loop spans 15 amino acids. This CDR3 reads CASSLEGWSNQPQHF. The CDR3 nucleotides are TGTGCCAGCAGCTTAGAGGGGTGGAGCAATCAGCCCCAGCATTTT.

The chain joins TRBV29-1 to TRBJ1-1; TRBD1 matches at 8 bases. The J segment lost 5 bases and the V segment lost 8 bases, leaving 10 bases of the junction unmatched. The CDR3 spans 13 residues. Germline CDR1 reads SQVTM; CDR2 reads ANQGSEA. The CDR3 spells CSLGQGASTEAFF. The CDR3 coding sequence is TGCAGCTTGGGGCAGGGGGCGAGTACTGAAGCTTTCTTT.

The rearrangement uses TRBV7-9 and TRBJ2-7; D assignment may be TRBD1 or TRBD2 (6 bases each). The CDR3 has 16 amino acids. V lost 6 bases and J lost 3, with 21 bases in between. Per the germline V gene, CDR1 is SEHNR and CDR2 is FQNEAQ (reference sequence). In nucleotides, the CDR3 is TGTGCCAGCAGTCCTCCGGAGGGGGAGTCCCTCTACGAGCAGTACTTC. It yields the protein CASSPPEGESLYEQYF.

This clonotype was counted at least ten times. V gene TRBV15 combines with J gene TRBJ1-2; D unresolved. Germline V gene lookup returns CDR1 LNHNV and CDR2 YYDKDF (reference sequence). The ends were cut back, 3 bases at V and 4 bases at J, with 18 bases in the middle. The CDR3 runs 16 residues. The CDR3 spells CATSSNLGRTSYGYTF. The CDR3 DNA is TGTGCCACCAGCAGCAATCTGGGCCGAACTAGCTATGGCTACACCTTC.

The V and J genes are TRBV20-1 and TRBJ1-1, with a tentative D call TRBD1 (5 bases). V gave up 2 bases and J gave up 1 base, with 17 bases separating them. The germline CDR1 and CDR2 sequences are DFQATT and SNEGSKA (reference sequence). This CDR3 region has 16 residues. This chain's CDR3 is CSARSPRGVGNTEAFF. The DNA for the CDR3 is TGCAGTGCTAGATCACCCCGGGGGGTCGGGAACACTGAAGCTTTCTTT.